This entry describes one T cell receptor (beta chain). The data are from a study of OX40 agonist ivuxolimab in advanced cancers. TCRdb's copy holds only in-frame clones and misses some; the assay was immunoSEQ multiplex PCR. The sample consists of tens of thousands of clones, over 65% of them appearing once. Trimming took off 0 bases at V and 6 bases at J, with 4 bases between the two ends. Germline lookup yields CDR1 KGHSY and CDR2 FQNENV. The CDR3 runs 12 residues. Excluded were patients having autoimmune disease history or systemic immunosuppression. This chain joins TRBV16 and TRBJ2-3; D uncertain. The sequenced sample was CD4+ or CD8+ T cells sorted from blood, obtained in a trial of the OX40 agonist ivuxolimab. The receptor comes from an adult with an advanced solid tumor such as melanoma, head and neck, liver or kidney cancer. CDR3 protein: CASSQSYDTQYF. The CDR3, as DNA: TGTGCCAGCAGCCAATCGTACGATACGCAGTATTTT.